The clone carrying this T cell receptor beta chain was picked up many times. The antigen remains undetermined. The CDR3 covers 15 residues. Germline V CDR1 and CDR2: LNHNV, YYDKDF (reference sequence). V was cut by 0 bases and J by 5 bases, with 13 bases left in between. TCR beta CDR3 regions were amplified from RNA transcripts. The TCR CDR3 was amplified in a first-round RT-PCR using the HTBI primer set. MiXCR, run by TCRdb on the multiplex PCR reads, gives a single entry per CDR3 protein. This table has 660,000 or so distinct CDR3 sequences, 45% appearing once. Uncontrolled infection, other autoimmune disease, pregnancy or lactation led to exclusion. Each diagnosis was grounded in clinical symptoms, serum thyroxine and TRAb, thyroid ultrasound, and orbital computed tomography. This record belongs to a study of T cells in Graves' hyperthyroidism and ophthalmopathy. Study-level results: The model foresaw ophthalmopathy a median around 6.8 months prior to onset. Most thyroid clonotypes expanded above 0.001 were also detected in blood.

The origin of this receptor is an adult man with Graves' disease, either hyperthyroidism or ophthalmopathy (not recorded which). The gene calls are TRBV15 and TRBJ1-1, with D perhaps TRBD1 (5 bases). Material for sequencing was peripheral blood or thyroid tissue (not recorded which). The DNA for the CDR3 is TGTGCCACCAGCAGAGATCGGGGAAAGGGGACTGAAGCTTTCTTT. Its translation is CATSRDRGKGTEAFF. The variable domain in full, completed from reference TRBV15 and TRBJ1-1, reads DAMVIQNPRYQVTQFGKPVTLSCSQTLNHNVMYWYQQKSSQAPKLLFHYYDKDFNNEADTPDNFQSRRPNTSFCFLDIRSPGLGDTAMYLCATSRDRGKGTEAFFGQGTRLTVV.